The 9 T cell receptor beta chains reported below all come from one sample, sequenced in a study of T cells in localized non-small cell lung cancer. TCRdb's copy holds only in-frame clones and misses some; the assay was immunoSEQ multiplex PCR. The sample includes roughly 8,400 clones, 92% of them seen just once. Sequenced here: peripheral blood mononuclear cells, sampled before any cancer treatment. Receptors originate from an older male donor with stage II lung adenocarcinoma.

This clone has a handful of counts. V and J are TRBV6-5 and TRBJ1-1; D not certain. Looked up from germline, CDR1 is MNHEY and CDR2 is SVGAGI. V was trimmed by 6 bases and J by 3 bases, leaving 14 bases between them. The CDR3 covers 14 residues. CDR3 DNA: TGTGCCAGCAGAAGGCCAACGGCGGACACTGAAGCTTTCTTT. Amino acids: CASRRPTADTEAFF.

The rearrangement joins TRBV5-1 to TRBJ2-7, with 7 bases matching TRBD1. The germline V gene has CDR1 SGHRS and CDR2 YFSETQ. CDR3 size: 14 residues. The V and J ends lost 0 bases and 2 bases, in that order; junction bases with no gene match: 2. The chain's CDR3 is CASSLDGTAYEQYF. The CDR3 region has the DNA TGCGCCAGCAGCTTGGATGGGACAGCCTACGAGCAGTACTTC.

The chain is built from TRBV7-2 and TRBJ1-2; 9 bases align to TRBD1. V shed 3 bases, J shed 5 bases, and the junction held 13 bases outside the gene matches. CDR3 size: 17 residues. Germline CDR1 SGHTA, CDR2 FQGNSA. The CDR3 sequence: CASSFLASWTGDYGYTF. CDR3 nucleotides: TGTGCCAGCAGCTTTTTAGCCTCGTGGACAGGGGATTATGGCTACACCTTC.

This clone has only one observation. This rearrangement joins TRBV5-4 to TRBJ1-3; tentative D call: TRBD1 (6 bases). Germline V gene lookup returns CDR1 SGHNT and CDR2 YYREEE (reference sequence). Trimming took 4 bases from V and 0 from J, leaving 23 bases between them. The CDR3 contains 19 residues. The DNA of the CDR3 is TGTGCCAGCAGCCCAGGGCCGACGGGCAGGGGAAGCTCTGGAAACACCATATATTTT. Its protein product is CASSPGPTGRGSSGNTIYF.

This chain uses TRBV6-4 with TRBJ2-3; D is ambiguous. Germline loops: CDR1 MRHNA, CDR2 SNTAGT. The CDR3 is made up of 15 amino acids. The germline V and J ends were trimmed by 2 bases and 0 bases, with 9 bases remaining between them. DNA of the CDR3: TGTGCCAGCAGTGACCGACCCCTAAGCACAGATACGCAGTATTTT. It specifies CASSDRPLSTDTQYF.

The V call is TRBV7-9, the J call TRBJ1-2; 7 bases map to TRBD1. The germline gives CDR1 SEHNR, CDR2 FQNEAQ (reference sequence). The length of the CDR3 is 13 residues. J lost 4 bases, V lost 5 bases, and 4 bases had no gene match. CDR3 region: CASSATGSYGYTF. Here the CDR3 DNA reads TGTGCCAGCAGCGCGACAGGGAGCTATGGCTACACCTTC.

V and J are TRBV11-2 and TRBJ2-5; the D call may be TRBD1 or TRBD2 (6 bases each). The CDR3 runs 17 residues. Deletions cut 0 bases from V and 7 bases from J, with 21 bases between. Germline CDR1 SGHAT, CDR2 FQNNGV. The CDR3 DNA follows: TGTGCCAGCAGCTTAGAGTGGACAGCGAACGTCGGGGGGACCCAGTACTTC. It yields the protein CASSLEWTANVGGTQYF.

The chain combines TRBV18 with TRBJ1-1, with 10 positions matching TRBD1. Germline V gene data show CDR1 as KGHSH and CDR2 as LQKENI. The CDR3 is made up of 11 amino acids. J was trimmed by 11 bases and V by 6 bases; bases with no gene match: 3. CDR3 protein: CASSLGQGAFF. The DNA for the CDR3 is TGTGCCAGCTCGTTGGGACAGGGGGCTTTCTTT.

The chain joins TRBV7-2 to TRBJ2-7, with D uncertain. The V end lost 6 bases, the J end lost 2 bases, and 8 bases lay between the germline ends. The CDR3 extends over 12 amino acids. CDR1 is SGHTA, CDR2 FQGNSA, per germline. CDR3 coding DNA: TGTGCCAGCAGGACCGGAACCTACGAGCAGTACTTC. Its protein is CASRTGTYEQYF. The variable domain in full, with the rest retrieved from reference TRBV7-2 and TRBJ2-7, is GAGVSQSPSNKVTEKGKDVELRCDPISGHTALYWYRQSLGQGLEFLIYFQGNSAPDKSGLPSDRFSAERTGGSVSTLTIQRTQQEDSAVYLCASRTGTYEQYFGPGTRLTVT.